This TCR beta chain was identified during a study of blood T cell repertoires in COVID-19. Sequencing used immunoSEQ multiplex PCR; TCRdb keeps in-frame clones, though not all of them. The table lists approximately 160,000 clones, approximately 79% of them singletons, with under 9.5% in the top ten. The V end was cut by 4 bases, the J end by 3 bases, with 10 bases between. The CDR3 contains 14 residues. Germline-derived CDR1 and CDR2 are LNHDA and SQIVND (reference sequence). Sequencing was done on a sample of PBMCs or T cells enriched from blood (not recorded which). This chain connects TRBV19 to TRBJ1-5; D is perhaps TRBD1 (6 bases). This clonotype was obtained from a man aged 50 to 60 who had recovered from COVID-19. The CDR3 bases are TGTGCCAGTAGTAAACAGGGCACCAATCAGCCCCAGCATTTT. Translated, it gives CASSKQGTNQPQHF.